Reported below is one T cell receptor (beta chain). This sample stems from a study of T cells in narcolepsy. The protocol was immunoSEQ multiplex PCR, while the TCRdb copy is restricted to in-frame clones and leaves out a portion. Seen here are tens of thousands of clones, roughly 94% observed once, and the top ten hold more than 0.9%. Trimming took 4 bases from V and 0 from J; bases not matched to a gene: 3. The CDR3 is 15 residues long. Germline-derived CDR1 and CDR2 are SGHRS and YFSETQ. Sequencing used CD45RA- memory CD4+ T cells from PBMCs. This TCR was recovered from a human donor with narcolepsy. The chain combines TRBV5-1 with TRBJ1-5, with 8 bases matching TRBD1. The CDR3 protein is CASSIQGASNQPQHF. DNA for the CDR3: TGCGCCAGCAGCATCCAGGGGGCTAGCAATCAGCCCCAGCATTTT.